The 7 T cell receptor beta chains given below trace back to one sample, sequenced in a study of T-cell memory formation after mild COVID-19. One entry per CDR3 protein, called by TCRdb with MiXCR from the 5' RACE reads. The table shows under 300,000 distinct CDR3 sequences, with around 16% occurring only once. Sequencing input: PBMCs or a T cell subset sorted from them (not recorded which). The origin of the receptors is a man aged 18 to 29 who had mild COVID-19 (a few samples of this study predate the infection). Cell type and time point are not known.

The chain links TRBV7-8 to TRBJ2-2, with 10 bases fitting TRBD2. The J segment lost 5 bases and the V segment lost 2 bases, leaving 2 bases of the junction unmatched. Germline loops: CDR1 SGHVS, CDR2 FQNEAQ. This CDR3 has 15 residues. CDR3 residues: CASSLPSGGTGELFF. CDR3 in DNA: TGTGCCAGCAGCTTACCTAGCGGGGGTACCGGGGAGCTGTTTTTT.

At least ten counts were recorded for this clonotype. The CDR3 is CATSRDKLGHPGDIQYF. Here the CDR3 DNA reads TGTGCCACCAGCAGAGATAAGTTGGGACACCCGGGGGACATTCAGTACTTC. V gene TRBV15 combines with J gene TRBJ2-4; D is perhaps TRBD1 or TRBD2 (6 bases each). Germline V gene sequence: CDR1 LNHNV, CDR2 YYDKDF (reference sequence). CDR3 length equals 17 residues. Trimming left V 0 bases short and J 8 bases short, with 20 bases between.

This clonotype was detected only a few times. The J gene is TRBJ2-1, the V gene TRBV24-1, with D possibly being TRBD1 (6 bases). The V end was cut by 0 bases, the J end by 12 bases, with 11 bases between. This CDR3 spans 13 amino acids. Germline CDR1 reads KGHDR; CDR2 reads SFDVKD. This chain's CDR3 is CATSDLSGGGQFF. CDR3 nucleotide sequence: TGTGCCACCAGTGATTTGAGTGGGGGCGGGCAGTTCTTC.

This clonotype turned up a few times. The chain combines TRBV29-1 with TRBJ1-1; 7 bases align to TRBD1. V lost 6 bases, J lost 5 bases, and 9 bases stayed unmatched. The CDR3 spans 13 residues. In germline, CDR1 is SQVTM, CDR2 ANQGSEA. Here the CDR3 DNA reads TGCAGCGTCCGGACAGGCTGGGAGACTGAAGCTTTCTTT. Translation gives CSVRTGWETEAFF.

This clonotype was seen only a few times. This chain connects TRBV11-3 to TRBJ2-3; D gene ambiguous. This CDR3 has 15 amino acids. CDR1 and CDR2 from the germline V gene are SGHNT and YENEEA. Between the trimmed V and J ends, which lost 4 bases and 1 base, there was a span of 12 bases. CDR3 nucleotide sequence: TGTGCCAGCAGCTCAAACGGCCGAGGCACAGATACGCAGTATTTT. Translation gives CASSSNGRGTDTQYF.

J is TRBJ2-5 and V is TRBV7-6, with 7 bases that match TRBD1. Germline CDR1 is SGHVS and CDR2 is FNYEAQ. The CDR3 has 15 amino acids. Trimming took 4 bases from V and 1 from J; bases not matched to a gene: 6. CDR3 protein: CASSSHGDSQETQYF. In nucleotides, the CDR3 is TGTGCCAGCAGCTCCCACGGGGACAGCCAAGAGACCCAGTACTTC. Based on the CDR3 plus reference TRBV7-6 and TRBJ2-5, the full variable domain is GAGVSQSPRYKVTKRGQDVALRCDPISGHVSLYWYRQALGQGPEFLTYFNYEAQQDKSGLPNDRFSAERPEGSISTLTIQRTEQRDSAMYRCASSSHGDSQETQYFGPGTRLLVL.

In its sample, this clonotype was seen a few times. The CDR3 bases are TGTGCCAGCAGCTTAGGGACATTTAATCAGCCCCAGCATTTT. This codes for CASSLGTFNQPQHF. The chain recombines TRBV11-2 with TRBJ1-5; TRBD1 is a possible D gene (5 bases). Germline-derived CDR1 and CDR2 are SGHAT and FQNNGV. Between the trimmed V and J ends, which lost 1 base and 4 bases, there was a span of 8 bases. The CDR3 is 14 residues long.